These 28 T cell receptor beta chains came from one sample sequenced in a study of blood T cell repertoires in COVID-19. TCRdb keeps only in-frame clones here, not all; method: immunoSEQ multiplex PCR. The sample yields about 120,000 clones, approximately 67% seen once. The sample was peripheral blood. Every receptor here comes from a woman aged 55-70 years with acute or convalescent COVID-19.

This rearrangement joins TRBV5-4 to TRBJ2-1, with D perhaps TRBD1 (5 bases). V was clipped by 0 bases and J by 9 bases, with 10 bases between them. CDR1 is SGHNT and CDR2 is YYREEE in the germline V gene (reference sequence). This CDR3 has 13 amino acids. Here the CDR3 DNA reads TGTGCCAGCAGCTTGGCCGGTCAGGGTGAGCAGTTCTTC. Its protein is CASSLAGQGEQFF.

V usage is TRBV19 and J usage is TRBJ1-6; possible D gene TRBD1, 6 bases. With 3 bases removed from V and 5 bases from J, the gap between germline ends came to 11 bases. The germline gives CDR1 LNHDA, CDR2 SQIVND (reference sequence). The CDR3 totals 15 residues. The CDR3 DNA sequence: TGTGCCAGTAGTATGCGGACAGTTAATAATTCACCCCTCCACTTT. It encodes CASSMRTVNNSPLHF.

The rearrangement joins TRBV15 to TRBJ1-2; possibly TRBD1 for D (6 bases). The germline CDR1 and CDR2 sequences are LNHNV and YYDKDF (reference sequence). This CDR3 is 16 amino acids long. V was cut by 2 bases and J by 1 base, with 14 bases left in between. CDR3 region: CATSRPGQQLNYGYTF. DNA of the CDR3: TGTGCCACCAGCAGACCCGGACAGCAACTTAACTATGGCTACACCTTC. Variable domain in full (rest from reference TRBV15 and TRBJ1-2): DAMVIQNPRYQVTQFGKPVTLSCSQTLNHNVMYWYQQKSSQAPKLLFHYYDKDFNNEADTPDNFQSRRPNTSFCFLDIRSPGLGDTAMYLCATSRPGQQLNYGYTFGSGTRLTVV.

A single count supports this clone. The V gene is TRBV7-8, the J gene TRBJ1-1, with D tentatively TRBD1 (6 bases). Germline lookup yields CDR1 SGHVS and CDR2 FQNEAQ. V lost 2 bases, J lost 8 bases, and 12 bases lay in between. The CDR3 is 13 amino acids. The CDR3 nucleotides are TGTGCCAGCAGCTTATTAGGGGGAGTAGAAGCTTTCTTT. It is translated as CASSLLGGVEAFF.

The chain is built from TRBV9 and TRBJ1-1, with D tentatively TRBD1 (5 bases). V lost 0 bases, J lost 10 bases, and 25 bases lay in between. Germline V gene lookup returns CDR1 SGDLS and CDR2 YYNGEE. CDR3 size: 17 residues. CDR3 loop: CASSVAEGGPVGGAAFF. Here the CDR3 DNA reads TGTGCCAGCAGCGTAGCGGAGGGAGGGCCGGTAGGTGGGGCAGCTTTCTTT.

In its sample, this clone was seen many times. This rearrangement joins TRBV7-6 to TRBJ2-7, with 13 bases fitting TRBD2. Germline V gives CDR1 SGHVS, CDR2 FNYEAQ. CDR3 length equals 16 residues. V shed 3 bases and J 7 bases; nucleotides not matched to a gene: 9. In DNA, the CDR3 is TGTGCCAGCAGCTTTTCTACCGGGACTAGCGGGGTTGAGCAGTACTTC. It encodes CASSFSTGTSGVEQYF. The full variable domain, completed using reference TRBV7-6 and TRBJ2-7, is GAGVSQSPRYKVTKRGQDVALRCDPISGHVSLYWYRQALGQGPEFLTYFNYEAQQDKSGLPNDRFSAERPEGSISTLTIQRTEQRDSAMYRCASSFSTGTSGVEQYFGPGTRLTVT.

This clone turned up a few times. The chain joins TRBV7-9 to TRBJ2-5; TRBD2 agrees at 10 bases. CDR1 SEHNR and CDR2 FQNEAQ come from the germline V gene (reference sequence). There are 17 residues in the CDR3. Losses at the gene ends were 5 bases for V and 1 base for J; bases not matched to a gene: 10. This chain's CDR3 is CASSEAHSGGIQETQYF. CDR3 bases: TGTGCCAGCAGCGAAGCCCATAGCGGGGGGATCCAAGAGACCCAGTACTTC.

The J gene is TRBJ2-1, the V gene TRBV4-3, with a possible D match to TRBD2 (6 bases). V dropped 6 bases and J dropped 1 base, with 16 bases sitting between them. Germline assignment: CDR1 LGHNA and CDR2 YSLEER. The CDR3 spans 16 residues. CDR3 sequence reads: CASRFSRGGSYNEQFF. The CDR3 nucleotides read TGCGCCAGCAGGTTTTCTAGGGGAGGATCCTACAATGAGCAGTTCTTC.

The chain links TRBV3-1 (or the pseudogene TRBV3-2) to TRBJ1-1, with D tentatively TRBD1 (5 bases). From germline, CDR1 is LGHDT and CDR2 YNNKEL (reference sequence). V lost 2 bases and J 1 base, leaving 8 bases between the germline ends. The CDR3 covers 14 residues. In DNA, the CDR3 is TGTGCCAGCAGCCAACCTACAGGGAACACTGAAGCTTTCTTT. Protein: CASSQPTGNTEAFF.

V gene TRBV6-5 combines with J gene TRBJ2-2, with 8 bases lining up with TRBD1. Germline V gene sequence: CDR1 MNHEY, CDR2 SVGAGI. V shed 5 bases, J shed 5 bases, and the junction held 7 bases outside the gene matches. The CDR3 runs to 15 residues. The CDR3 here is CASSPGTGRTGELFF. The CDR3 nucleotides read TGTGCCAGCAGTCCCGGGACAGGACGTACCGGGGAGCTGTTTTTT.

The chain joins TRBV30 to TRBJ1-2; 7 positions agree with TRBD1. The junction had 8 bases not matched to a gene; V was cut back by 5 bases and J by 5 bases. This CDR3 spans 13 amino acids. From germline, CDR1 is GTSNPN and CDR2 SVGIG (reference sequence). CDR3 DNA sequence: TGTGCCTGGTCGACAGGGCCCTTATATGGCTACACCTTC. Its translation is CAWSTGPLYGYTF.

The gene calls are TRBV27 and TRBJ2-7, with 14 nucleotides matching TRBD2. CDR1 MNHEY and CDR2 SMNVEV come from the germline V gene (reference sequence). V gave up 5 bases and J gave up 3 bases; unmatched junction bases: 9. The CDR3 totals 17 residues. The CDR3 is CASSPRLAGGLSYEQYF. The CDR3 nucleotides are TGTGCCAGCAGTCCCCGACTAGCGGGGGGGTTAAGCTACGAGCAGTACTTC.

The genes are TRBV9 and TRBJ1-1; no definite D call. Trimming took 6 bases from V and 2 from J, leaving 17 bases between them. From germline, CDR1 is SGDLS and CDR2 YYNGEE. The CDR3 has 15 residues. CDR3 bases: TGTGCCAGCACCCGGAGTGGTCAGTCAAACACTGAAGCTTTCTTT. It codes for CASTRSGQSNTEAFF. The full variable domain, rest sourced from reference TRBV9 and TRBJ1-1, is DSGVTQTPKHLITATGQRVTLRCSPRSGDLSVYWYQQSLDQGLQFLIQYYNGEERAKGNILERFSAQQFPDLHSELNLSSLELGDSALYFCASTRSGQSNTEAFFGQGTRLTVV.

The chain carries TRBV18 and TRBJ2-5, with 7 bases lining up with TRBD2. Germline V gives CDR1 KGHSH, CDR2 LQKENI. The CDR3 sequence is 16 residues long. V lost 2 bases, J lost 4 bases, and 10 bases stayed unmatched. CDR3 DNA sequence: TGTGCCAGCTCACCATATAGGACTAGTGGGGGAGAGACCCAGTACTTC. Translating it yields CASSPYRTSGGETQYF.

The rearrangement links TRBV5-1 to TRBJ2-5, with a possible D match to TRBD1 (6 bases). The germline gives CDR1 SGHRS, CDR2 YFSETQ. The CDR3 sequence is 18 residues long. Trimming stripped 0 bases from V and 2 bases from J, with 20 bases between. DNA of the CDR3: TGCGCCAGCAGCTTGGGACAGACAGGCGATCTACAACAAGAGACCCAGTACTTC. Protein product: CASSLGQTGDLQQETQYF.

This clone was seen only once. The CDR3 nucleotides read TGTGCCAGCAGCTTAGACCCGGCCGGGCGGGTCACAGATACGCAGTATTTT. Its translation is CASSLDPAGRVTDTQYF. This chain uses TRBV7-2 with TRBJ2-3, with a weak D call TRBD2 (5 bases). Germline V gene lookup returns CDR1 SGHTA and CDR2 FQGNSA. Trimming removed 1 base at V and 2 bases at J, with 16 bases between. CDR3 length: 17 amino acids.

The V gene is TRBV5-4, the J gene TRBJ2-5; D may be TRBD1 (6 bases). The V end lost 3 bases, the J end lost 3 bases, and 12 bases lay between the germline ends. Germline V gives CDR1 SGHNT, CDR2 YYREEE (reference sequence). The CDR3 totals 14 residues. The CDR3 spells CASSSTQGEETQYF. CDR3 sequence (DNA): TGTGCCAGCAGCTCCACACAGGGAGAAGAGACCCAGTACTTC.

The chain employs TRBV7-6 and TRBJ1-5; D not resolved. Looked up from germline, CDR1 is SGHVS and CDR2 is FNYEAQ. V gave up 4 bases and J gave up 7 bases, with 17 bases separating them. This CDR3 is 15 amino acids long. The CDR3 DNA reads as TGTGCCAGCAGCTCACTACCGGGGAATAGGCAGCCCCAGCATTTT. Translating it yields CASSSLPGNRQPQHF.

This chain joins TRBV7-2 and TRBJ2-2; the match to TRBD1 covers 7 bases. Germline values: CDR1 SGHTA, CDR2 FQGNSA. CDR3 size: 15 residues. V shed 6 bases and J 0 bases; nucleotides not matched to a gene: 4. The CDR3 reads CASRTGTANTGELFF. The CDR3 DNA is TGTGCCAGCAGAACCGGGACAGCGAACACCGGGGAGCTGTTTTTT.

J is TRBJ1-3 and V is TRBV3-1 (or the pseudogene TRBV3-2); no reliable D call. CDR1 is LGHDT and CDR2 is YNNKEL in the germline V gene (reference sequence). CDR3 length: 17 residues. V gave up 5 bases and J gave up 0 bases, with 17 bases separating them. CDR3 in amino acids: CASSSRETTSSGNTIYF. As DNA, the CDR3 is TGTGCCAGCAGCTCCCGAGAGACAACGAGCTCTGGAAACACCATATATTTT.

This sequence joins TRBV6-5 and TRBJ1-2; 8 bases are shared with TRBD1. The trim removed 4 bases at V and 12 bases at J, leaving 10 bases unmatched. The CDR3 spans 13 residues. Germline V gene lookup returns CDR1 MNHEY and CDR2 SVGAGI. CDR3: CASSSQNRGFNTF. DNA for the CDR3: TGTGCCAGCAGTTCACAAAACAGGGGGTTCAACACCTTC.

This sequence joins TRBV5-6 and TRBJ1-1, with no clear D. CDR3 size: 13 residues. The ends were cut back, 3 bases at V and 7 bases at J, with 13 bases in the middle. CDR1 is SGHDT and CDR2 is YYEEEE in the germline V gene. The CDR3 nucleotides read TGTGCCAGCAGCTCGCCACCACTACATGAAGCTTTCTTT. It is translated as CASSSPPLHEAFF.

The gene calls are TRBV11-1 and TRBJ1-1; unclear D gene. The CDR3 spans 15 residues. Germline CDR1 and CDR2: SGHAT and FQDESV (reference sequence). Trimming took 5 bases from V and 7 from J, leaving 20 bases between them. This CDR3 is CASSPTPPGRGEAFF. CDR3 in DNA: TGTGCCAGCAGCCCCACTCCTCCAGGTCGGGGTGAAGCTTTCTTT.

The chain carries TRBV11-2 and TRBJ2-5; 10 nucleotides align to TRBD2. Trimming at V came to 3 bases and at J to 4 bases, leaving 11 bases not matched to a gene. There are 17 residues in the CDR3. Germline CDR1 SGHAT, CDR2 FQNNGV. The CDR3 region has the DNA TGTGCCAGCAGCTTTCGCCCCGGGACTAGCGTAAGAGAGACCCAGTACTTC. Its translation is CASSFRPGTSVRETQYF.

The V gene is TRBV19, the J gene TRBJ2-2; 12 nucleotides line up with TRBD2. Germline CDR1 reads LNHDA; CDR2 reads SQIVND (reference sequence). V gave up 7 bases and J gave up 3 bases; unmatched junction bases: 3. CDR3 length: 15 amino acids. The CDR3 coding sequence is TGTGCCAGTATAGGACTAGCGGGATACACCGGGGAGCTGTTTTTT. It codes for CASIGLAGYTGELFF. Complete variable domain (other parts from reference TRBV19 and TRBJ2-2): DGGITQSPKYLFRKEGQNVTLSCEQNLNHDAMYWYRQDPGQGLRLIYYSQIVNDFQKGDIAEGYSVSREKKESFPLTVTSAQKNPTAFYLCASIGLAGYTGELFFGEGSRLTVL.

J is TRBJ2-3 and V is TRBV5-1; D remains unclear. CDR1 is SGHRS and CDR2 is YFSETQ in the germline V gene. The V and J ends lost 1 base and 2 bases respectively, with 11 bases between them. This CDR3 contains 15 residues. The CDR3, as DNA: TGCGCCAGCAGCTTGTTGCCAGGCCCCACAGATACGCAGTATTTT. Amino acid sequence: CASSLLPGPTDTQYF. The complete variable domain, with remaining parts taken from reference TRBV5-1 and TRBJ2-3, reads KAGVTQTPRYLIKTRGQQVTLSCSPISGHRSVSWYQQTPGQGLQFLFEYFSETQRNKGNFPGRFSGRQFSNSRSEMNVSTLELGDSALYLCASSLLPGPTDTQYFGPGTRLTVL.

The rearrangement joins TRBV7-2 to TRBJ1-2, with a possible D match to TRBD1 (5 bases). CDR3 size: 13 residues. The germline V gene has CDR1 SGHTA and CDR2 FQGNSA. Trimming pared 5 bases from V and 5 bases from J, leaving 12 bases between. This CDR3 reads CASSRDSAYGYTF. CDR3 sequence (DNA): TGTGCCAGCAGCCGAGACAGTGCTTATGGCTACACCTTC.

This rearrangement joins TRBV5-1 to TRBJ2-7; tentative D call: TRBD2 (5 bases). V shed 0 bases and J shed 3 bases, with 10 bases lying between them. Looked up from germline, CDR1 is SGHRS and CDR2 is YFSETQ. The CDR3 runs 14 residues. The CDR3 nucleotides read TGCGCCAGCAGCTTGGGAGGGATCGGCTACGAGCAGTACTTC. Translation: CASSLGGIGYEQYF.